This is a list of T cell receptor beta chains from one sample in a study of blood T cell repertoires in COVID-19. Sequencing was performed with immunoSEQ multiplex PCR; in TCRdb, only in-frame clones are kept and a portion is missing. Among 110,000 to 150,000 clones listed, roughly three quarters were seen once. The specimen sequenced was peripheral blood. The receptors were gathered from a woman in her sixties or seventies with acute or convalescent COVID-19. CDR3s include the opening cysteine and the closing phenylalanine or tryptophan. The order of the fields is clone size, D gene, J gene, V gene, CDR3 DNA, CDR3 protein. The D gene is left open where the match is weak. Clone size appears in some rows only: once, few, many, or a class for an expanded clone.

>NA|NA|TRBJ2-1|TRBV27
TGTGCCAGCAGCCGACTCCAGGGTATTGGCAATGAGCAGTTCTTC
CASSRLQGIGNEQFF
>NA|TRBD1|TRBJ1-1|TRBV28
TGTGCCAGCACCCTATTTCGACAGGGAGCTGAAGCTTTCTTT
CASTLFRQGAEAFF
>NA|TRBD1|TRBJ2-5|TRBV23-1
TGCGCCAGCCCACAGGGGGAACCTCAAGAGACCCAGTACTTC
CASPQGEPQETQYF
>NA|NA|TRBJ2-1|TRBV9
TGTGCCAGTGACGGCGGGGCCTACAATGAGCAGTTCTTC
CASDGGAYNEQFF
>few|NA|TRBJ1-1|TRBV28
TGTGCCAGCAGCCGAACAGATGAAGCTTTCTTT
CASSRTDEAFF
>NA|TRBD1|TRBJ1-3|TRBV5-5
TGTGCCAGCAGTGAATTACAGGGGGCTGGAAACACCATATATTTT
CASSELQGAGNTIYF
>NA|NA|TRBJ2-1|TRBV6-5
TGTGCCAGCAGTTACTCGATTCGAGAGGCGCGGTTCTTC
CASSYSIREARFF
>NA|NA|TRBJ2-7|TRBV15
TGTGCCACCAGCAGAGACGGCTCCGGAGGCTCCTACGAGCAGTACTTC
CATSRDGSGGSYEQYF
>NA|TRBD2|TRBJ2-2|TRBV9
TGTGCCAGCAGCGTAGCAGCGGGAGGGACCGGGGAGCTGTTTTTT
CASSVAAGGTGELFF
>once|NA|TRBJ2-1|TRBV4-1
TGCGCCAGCAGCTCGCAACCCTTTTCTGCTAGCTCCTACAATGAGCAGTTCTTC
CASSSQPFSASSYNEQFF
>NA|NA|TRBJ1-4|TRBV19
TGTGCCAGTAGCCACCAGCGGCCTAATGAAAAACTGTTTTTT
CASSHQRPNEKLFF
>NA|NA|TRBJ1-2|TRBV28
TGTGCCAGCAGTTTGGAGACTGAGGGCTACACCTTC
CASSLETEGYTF
>NA|TRBD1|TRBJ2-3|TRBV12-5
TGTGCTAGTGGTCCGGGACAGACGAGCACAGATACGCAGTATTTT
CASGPGQTSTDTQYF
>NA|TRBD1|TRBJ1-3|TRBV28
TGTGCCAGCAGACTGAGGGTGACAGGGGGCGCTATCTCTGGAAACACCATATATTTT
CASRLRVTGGAISGNTIYF
>NA|NA|TRBJ1-3|TRBV7-9
TGTGCCAGCAGCTTCGGAGAGGCAGGAAACACCATATATTTT
CASSFGEAGNTIYF